Listed below are T cell receptor beta chains from one sample, sequenced in a study of cytomegalovirus exposure and HLA in healthy donors. Produced via immunoSEQ multiplex PCR; TCRdb's table is partial and in-frame only. The sample contains about 140,000 clones, about four fifths of which appear only once. Sequences were obtained from PBMCs. The source of these receptors is a female donor in good health and CMV-seronegative. The CDR3 runs from the conserved cysteine through the conserved F or W. The D gene is left open where the match is weak. A row's size may be missing; if present it is once, few, many or a size class.

V gene,J gene,D gene,clone size,CDR3 DNA,CDR3 protein
TRBV7-7,TRBJ2-5,TRBD1,few,TGTGCTAGCAGCTCCGGGACAGGGGTAGAGACCCAGTACTTC,CASSSGTGVETQYF
TRBV4-3,TRBJ2-7,TRBD1,NA,TGCGCCAGCAGCCAATTCTCGGGACAGGGCTACGAGCAGTACTTC,CASSQFSGQGYEQYF
TRBV10-3,TRBJ1-1,NA,NA,TGTGCCATCAGTGGGAGAGAGAACACTGAAGCTTTCTTT,CAISGRENTEAFF
TRBV19,TRBJ2-6,NA,NA,TGTGCCAGTACCATCGGGGTGACCTCTGGGGCCAACGTCCTGACTTTC,CASTIGVTSGANVLTF
TRBV23-1,TRBJ1-4,TRBD1,once,TGCGCCAGCAGTCCGGGACAGGGGAGGGTTGGTGAAAAACTGTTTTTT,CASSPGQGRVGEKLFF
TRBV7-9,TRBJ1-4,NA,NA,TGTGCCAGCAGCTTGAACCGGGAACCAACTAATGAAAAACTGTTTTTT,CASSLNREPTNEKLFF
TRBV9,TRBJ2-1,TRBD2,NA,TGTGCCAGCAGCGTAGTCGCCCCCGGCAGCGGGGATGAGCAGTTCTTC,CASSVVAPGSGDEQFF
TRBV4-3,TRBJ2-2,NA,NA,TGCGCCAGCAGCCATGACGACTACACCGGGGAGCTGTTTTTT,CASSHDDYTGELFF
TRBV5-1,TRBJ2-3,TRBD2,NA,TGCGCCAGCAGCTTGGTGCTGCGGGGGGGCCCGTCTAGCACAGATACGCAGTATTTT,CASSLVLRGGPSSTDTQYF
TRBV4-3,TRBJ2-2,NA,once,TGCGCCAGCAGCCAAGATCTCCGGGGGGCTAGGGACGGGGAGCTGTTTTTT,CASSQDLRGARDGELFF
TRBV11-3,TRBJ1-5,NA,NA,TGTGCCAGCAGCTTAGGACAGTGTCTTCTGAATCAGCCCCAGCATTTT,CASSLGQCLLNQPQHF
TRBV11-2,TRBJ1-6,NA,NA,TGTGCCAGCAGCTTTTGGGCGGGGATTCGAAATTCACCCCTCCACTTT,CASSFWAGIRNSPLHF
TRBV6-1,TRBJ1-2,TRBD1,NA,TGTGCCAGCAGTGAAGTTGGGCAGGGGGCTGGCTACACCTTC,CASSEVGQGAGYTF
TRBV2,TRBJ2-5,TRBD1,NA,TGTGCCAGCAATCCTTCGACAGGGAACCCAGAGACCCAGTACTTC,CASNPSTGNPETQYF
TRBV10-3,TRBJ2-3,TRBD1,NA,TGTGCCATCAGTGAGTCCGGGACAGGGACAGATACGCAGTATTTT,CAISESGTGTDTQYF
TRBV7-6,TRBJ1-2,NA,once,TGTGCCAGCAGCCCAGGGGAGAACTATGGCTACACCTTC,CASSPGENYGYTF
TRBV11-3,TRBJ2-7,TRBD2,NA,TGTGCCAGCAGCTTAGGGCTAGCGGGCTACGAGCAGTACTTC,CASSLGLAGYEQYF
TRBV19,TRBJ1-4,TRBD1,NA,TGTGCCAGTAGACCCACAGGGGAAGGGGAAAAACTGTTTTTT,CASRPTGEGEKLFF
TRBV27,TRBJ1-5,NA,once,TGTGCCAGCAGTTTAGCAGGGGAGGGACAGCCCCAGCATTTT,CASSLAGEGQPQHF
TRBV5-1,TRBJ2-2,TRBD1,once,TGCGCCAGCAGCTACGGACAGGGGGACGGCGGGGAGCTGTTTTTT,CASSYGQGDGGELFF
TRBV5-4,TRBJ2-1,TRBD1,NA,TGTGCCAGCAGCTTAAGGGACAGGGAATACAATGAGCAGTTCTTC,CASSLRDREYNEQFF
TRBV9,TRBJ1-6,NA,NA,TGTGCCAGCAGCCTGACTTGGGAGGAGACTTTAAATTCACCCCTTCACTTT,CASSLTWEETLNSPLHF
TRBV7-8,TRBJ2-7,NA,NA,TGTGCCAGCAGCTTAGTGTTGACAGGATGGACCACCGAGCAGTACTTC,CASSLVLTGWTTEQYF
TRBV4-1,TRBJ2-7,NA,few,TGCGCCAGCAGCGGAAGGGACTTTAGGTCGGACGAGCAGTACTTC,CASSGRDFRSDEQYF
TRBV18,TRBJ2-7,NA,NA,TGTGCCAGCTCACAACTCACAGGGATCTACGAGCAGTACTTC,CASSQLTGIYEQYF
TRBV5-4,TRBJ1-2,NA,NA,TGTGCCAGCAGTCCCCCCCGAGGCGGCTATGGCTACACTTTC,CASSPPRGGYGYTF
TRBV7-9,TRBJ1-1,NA,NA,TGTGCCAGCAGCTTATTAGACAGGGAAGCTTTCTTT,CASSLLDREAFF
TRBV5-1,TRBJ2-1,TRBD2,few,TGCGCCAGCAGCTTGGATCTAGCGGGTGGTGAGCAGTTCTTC,CASSLDLAGGEQFF
TRBV11-3,TRBJ2-7,NA,NA,TGTGCCAGCAGCATCGTAAACTACGAGCAGTACTTC,CASSIVNYEQYF
TRBV19,TRBJ2-7,NA,few,TGTGCCAGTAGTATAGGGGGACTTAGAAACGAGCAGTACTTC,CASSIGGLRNEQYF
TRBV5-6,TRBJ2-1,NA,few,TGTGCCAGCAGCCGCCTACCAGGGACACACTCCTACAATGAGCAGTTCTTC,CASSRLPGTHSYNEQFF
TRBV7-6,TRBJ2-7,TRBD1,once,TGTGCCAGCAGTTTTCAGGTTACAGGGGGCTACGAGCAGTACTTC,CASSFQVTGGYEQYF
TRBV7-9,TRBJ1-6,NA,NA,TGTGCCAGCAGCTTAGAAGGGCAGGGTAATTCACCCCTCCACTTT,CASSLEGQGNSPLHF
TRBV6-4,TRBJ2-7,NA,NA,TGTGCCAGCAGTGACCCAGGTGTCTACGAGCAGTACTTC,CASSDPGVYEQYF
TRBV30,TRBJ1-5,NA,NA,TGTGCCTGGAGTTTAAAGGGGAATCAGCCCCAGCATTTT,CAWSLKGNQPQHF
TRBV27,TRBJ1-2,TRBD1,once,TGTGCCAGCAGTGGGCGGGACAGTCTCTATGGCTACACCTTC,CASSGRDSLYGYTF
TRBV11-3,TRBJ1-1,NA,NA,TGTGCCAGCAGCATATCGGGACAGAACACTGAAGCTTTCTTT,CASSISGQNTEAFF
TRBV19,TRBJ2-7,TRBD1,NA,TGTGCCAGTAGCAAGGACAGGGGGCGTGAGCAGTACTTC,CASSKDRGREQYF
TRBV14,TRBJ2-4,TRBD1,NA,TGTGCCAGCAGCGCCAACAGGGGGCTGGTTCAGTACTTC,CASSANRGLVQYF
TRBV7-7,TRBJ2-2,TRBD2,NA,TGTGCTAGCAGCTTTCGAGCTAGCGGGAGATCTACCGGGGAGCTGTTTTTT,CASSFRASGRSTGELFF
TRBV10-3,TRBJ2-7,TRBD2,NA,TGTGCCATCTCCGCGGGGGAAAACTCCTACGAGCAGTACTTC,CAISAGENSYEQYF
TRBV5-5,TRBJ1-4,NA,NA,TGTGCCAGCAGCTTGGGGAGGGCTCAGGAAAAACTGTTTTTT,CASSLGRAQEKLFF
TRBV2,TRBJ2-7,TRBD2,NA,TGTGCCAGCAGTGATGGACTAGCGGGAAACGAGCAGTACTTC,CASSDGLAGNEQYF
TRBV5-8,TRBJ2-2,NA,NA,TGTGCCAGCCGAAGGGGCCGCGCGAACACCGGGGAGCTGTTTTTT,CASRRGRANTGELFF
TRBV28,TRBJ2-5,TRBD1,NA,TGTGCCAGCCAGGACAGGTTAGAGTGGCAGTACTTC,CASQDRLEWQYF
TRBV2,TRBJ2-1,NA,NA,TGTGCCAGCAGTGAAATTCGGGTGGAGCAGTTCTTC,CASSEIRVEQFF
TRBV19,TRBJ1-5,NA,NA,TGTGCCAGTAGTATAGATAGGGAGCAGCCCCAGCATTTT,CASSIDREQPQHF
TRBV28,TRBJ2-2,NA,NA,TGTGCCAGCAGTTTATGGGGCCCGGAGAACACCGGGGAGCTGTTTTTT,CASSLWGPENTGELFF
TRBV2,TRBJ2-7,NA,few,TGTGCCAGCAGTGACGTCGGCAGGGTTGACGAGCAGTACTTC,CASSDVGRVDEQYF
TRBV29-1,TRBJ1-2,NA,NA,TGCAGCGTGGAGCAGGGGCCTCCTAACTATGGCTACACCTTC,CSVEQGPPNYGYTF
TRBV10-3,TRBJ1-2,NA,NA,TGTGCCATCAGTGTCGGACTTGAAAATGGCTACCCCTTC,CAISVGLENGYPF
TRBV6-1,TRBJ2-3,NA,NA,TGTGCCAGCAGAGCCCCCCCGGGGGGCACAGATACGCAGTATTTT,CASRAPPGGTDTQYF
TRBV28,TRBJ2-7,NA,once,TGTGCCAGCAGTAAGCTCCTCTCCGGGTTCCCCTACGAGCAGTACTTC,CASSKLLSGFPYEQYF